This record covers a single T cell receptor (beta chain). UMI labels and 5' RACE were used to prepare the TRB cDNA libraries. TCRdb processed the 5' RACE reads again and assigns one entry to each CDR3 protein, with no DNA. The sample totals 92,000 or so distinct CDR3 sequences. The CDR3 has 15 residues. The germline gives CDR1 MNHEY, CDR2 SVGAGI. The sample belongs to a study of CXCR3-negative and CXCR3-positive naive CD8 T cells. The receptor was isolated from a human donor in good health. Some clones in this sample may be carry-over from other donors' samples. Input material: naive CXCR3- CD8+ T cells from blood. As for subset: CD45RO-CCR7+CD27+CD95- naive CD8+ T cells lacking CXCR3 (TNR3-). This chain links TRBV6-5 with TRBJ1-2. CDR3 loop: CASSYSKYADYGYTF.